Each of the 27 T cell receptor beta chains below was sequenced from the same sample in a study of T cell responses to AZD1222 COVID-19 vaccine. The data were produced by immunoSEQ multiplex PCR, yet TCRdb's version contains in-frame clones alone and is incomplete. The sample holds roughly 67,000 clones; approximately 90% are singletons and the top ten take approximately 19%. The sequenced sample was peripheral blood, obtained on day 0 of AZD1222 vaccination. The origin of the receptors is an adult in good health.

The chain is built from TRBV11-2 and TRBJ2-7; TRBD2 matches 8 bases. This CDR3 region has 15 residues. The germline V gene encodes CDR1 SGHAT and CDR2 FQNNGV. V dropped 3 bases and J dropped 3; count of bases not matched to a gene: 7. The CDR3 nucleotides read TGTGCCAGCAGCTTGTCGGGAGGGCCAATCTACGAGCAGTACTTC. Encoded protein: CASSLSGGPIYEQYF.

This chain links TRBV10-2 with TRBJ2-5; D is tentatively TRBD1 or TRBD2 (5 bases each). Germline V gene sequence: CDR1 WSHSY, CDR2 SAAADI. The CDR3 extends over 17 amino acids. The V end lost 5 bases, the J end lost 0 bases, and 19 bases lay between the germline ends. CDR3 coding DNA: TGCGCCAGCAGTCCGGGACCCCAAACGGGGTACCAAGAGACCCAGTACTTC. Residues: CASSPGPQTGYQETQYF.

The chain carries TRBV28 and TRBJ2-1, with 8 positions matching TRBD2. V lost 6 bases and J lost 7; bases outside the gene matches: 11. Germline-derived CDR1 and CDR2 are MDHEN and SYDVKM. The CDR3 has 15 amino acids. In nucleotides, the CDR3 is TGTGCCAGCAGCCCGGCGGGGGGCCCCCTAAATGAGCAGTTCTTC. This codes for CASSPAGGPLNEQFF.

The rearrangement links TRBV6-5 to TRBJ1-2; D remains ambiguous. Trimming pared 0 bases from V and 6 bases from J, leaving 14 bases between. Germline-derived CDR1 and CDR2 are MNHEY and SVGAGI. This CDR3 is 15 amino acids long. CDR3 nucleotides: TGTGCCAGCAGTTACTCGACCGGGCCCGGCGATGGCTACACCTTC. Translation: CASSYSTGPGDGYTF.

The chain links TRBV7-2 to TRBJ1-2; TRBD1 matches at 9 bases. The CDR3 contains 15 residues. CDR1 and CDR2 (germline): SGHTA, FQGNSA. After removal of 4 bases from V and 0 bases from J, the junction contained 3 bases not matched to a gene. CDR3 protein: CASSWRTGANYGYTF. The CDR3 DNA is TGTGCCAGCAGCTGGAGGACAGGGGCTAACTATGGCTACACCTTC.

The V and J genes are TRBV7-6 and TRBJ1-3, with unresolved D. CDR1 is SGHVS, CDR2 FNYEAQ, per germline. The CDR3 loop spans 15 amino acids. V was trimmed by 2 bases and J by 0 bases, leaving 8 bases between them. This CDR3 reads CASSLLVDSGNTIYF. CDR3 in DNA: TGTGCCAGCAGCTTATTGGTGGACTCTGGAAACACCATATATTTT.

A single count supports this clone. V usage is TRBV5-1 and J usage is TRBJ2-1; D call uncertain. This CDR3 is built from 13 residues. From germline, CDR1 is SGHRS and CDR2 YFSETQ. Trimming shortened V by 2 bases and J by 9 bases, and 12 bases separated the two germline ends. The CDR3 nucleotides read TGCGCCAGCAGCTTCCCAGAGGTGGGTGAGCAGTTCTTC. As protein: CASSFPEVGEQFF.

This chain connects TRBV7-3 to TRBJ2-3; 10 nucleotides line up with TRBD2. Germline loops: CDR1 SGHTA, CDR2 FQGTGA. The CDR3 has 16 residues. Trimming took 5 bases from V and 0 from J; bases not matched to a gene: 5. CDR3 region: CASSPGLAVSTDTQYF. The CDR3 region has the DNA TGTGCCAGCAGCCCCGGACTAGCGGTTAGCACAGATACGCAGTATTTT.

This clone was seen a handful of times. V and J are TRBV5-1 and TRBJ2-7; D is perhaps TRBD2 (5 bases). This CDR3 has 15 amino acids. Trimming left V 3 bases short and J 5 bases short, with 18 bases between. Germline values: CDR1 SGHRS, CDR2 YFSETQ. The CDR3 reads CASSSGSLGSHEQYF. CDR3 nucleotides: TGCGCCAGCAGCTCGGGATCCCTAGGAAGCCACGAGCAGTACTTC.

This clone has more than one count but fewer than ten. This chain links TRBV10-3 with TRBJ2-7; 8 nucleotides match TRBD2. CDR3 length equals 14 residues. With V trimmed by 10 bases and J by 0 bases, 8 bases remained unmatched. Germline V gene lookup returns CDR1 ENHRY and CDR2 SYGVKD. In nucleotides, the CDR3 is TGTGCCAGCAAACCGGGGACTAGCTCCTACGAGCAGTACTTC. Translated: CASKPGTSSYEQYF.

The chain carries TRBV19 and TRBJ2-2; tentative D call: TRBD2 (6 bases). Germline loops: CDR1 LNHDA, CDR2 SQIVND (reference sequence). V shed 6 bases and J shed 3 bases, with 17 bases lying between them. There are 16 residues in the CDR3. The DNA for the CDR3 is TGTGCCAGTAGGCCGGCGGAGGGTTCTTACACCGGGGAGCTGTTTTTT. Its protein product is CASRPAEGSYTGELFF. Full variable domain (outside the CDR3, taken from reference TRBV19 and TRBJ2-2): DGGITQSPKYLFRKEGQNVTLSCEQNLNHDAMYWYRQDPGQGLRLIYYSQIVNDFQKGDIAEGYSVSREKKESFPLTVTSAQKNPTAFYLCASRPAEGSYTGELFFGEGSRLTVL.

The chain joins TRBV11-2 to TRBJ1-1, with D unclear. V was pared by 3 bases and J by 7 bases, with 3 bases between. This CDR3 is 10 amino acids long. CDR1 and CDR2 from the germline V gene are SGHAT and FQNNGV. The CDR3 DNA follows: TGTGCCAGCAGCTTTAATGAAGCTTTCTTT. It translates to CASSFNEAFF.

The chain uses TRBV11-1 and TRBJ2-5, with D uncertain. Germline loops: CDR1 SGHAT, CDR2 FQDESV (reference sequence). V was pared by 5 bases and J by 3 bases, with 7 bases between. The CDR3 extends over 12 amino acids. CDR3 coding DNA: TGTGCCAGCAGCCCTCAGGAAGAGACCCAGTACTTC. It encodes CASSPQEETQYF.

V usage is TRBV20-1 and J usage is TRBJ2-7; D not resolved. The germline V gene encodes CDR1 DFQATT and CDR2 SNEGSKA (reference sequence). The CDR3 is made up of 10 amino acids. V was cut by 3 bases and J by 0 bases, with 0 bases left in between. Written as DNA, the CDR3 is TGCAGTGCTAGCTCCTACGAGCAGTACTTC. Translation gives CSASSYEQYF.

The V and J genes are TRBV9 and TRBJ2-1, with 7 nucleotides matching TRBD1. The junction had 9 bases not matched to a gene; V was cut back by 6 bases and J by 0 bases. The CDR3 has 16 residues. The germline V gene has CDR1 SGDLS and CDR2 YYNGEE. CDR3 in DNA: TGTGCCAGCACCCCGACAGGGTCGAGCTCCTACAATGAGCAGTTCTTC. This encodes CASTPTGSSSYNEQFF.

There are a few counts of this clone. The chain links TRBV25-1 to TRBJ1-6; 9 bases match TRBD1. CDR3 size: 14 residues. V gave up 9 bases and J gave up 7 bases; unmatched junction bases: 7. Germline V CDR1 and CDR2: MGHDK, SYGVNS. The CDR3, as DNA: TGTGCCAGTCAATGGGACAGGGACAATTCACCCCTCCACTTT. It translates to CASQWDRDNSPLHF.

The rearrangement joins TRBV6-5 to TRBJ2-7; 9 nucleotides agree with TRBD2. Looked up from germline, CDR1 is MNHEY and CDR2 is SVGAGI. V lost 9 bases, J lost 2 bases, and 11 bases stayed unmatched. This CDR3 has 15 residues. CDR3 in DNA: TGTGCCAGTATCGTAGGCGGGAGGGGGCCCTACGAGCAGTACTTC. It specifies CASIVGGRGPYEQYF.

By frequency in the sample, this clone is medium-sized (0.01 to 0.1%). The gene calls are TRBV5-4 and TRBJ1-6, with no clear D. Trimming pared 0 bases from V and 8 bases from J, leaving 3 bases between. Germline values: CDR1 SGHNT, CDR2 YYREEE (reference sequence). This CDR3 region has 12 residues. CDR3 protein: CASSLDYSPLHF. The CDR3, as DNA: TGTGCCAGCAGCTTGGACTATTCACCCCTCCACTTT.

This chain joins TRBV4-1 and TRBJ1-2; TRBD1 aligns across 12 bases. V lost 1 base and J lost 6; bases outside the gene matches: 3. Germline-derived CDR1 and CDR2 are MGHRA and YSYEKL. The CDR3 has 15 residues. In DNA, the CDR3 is TGCGCCAGCAGCCAAGGCGGGACAGGGGGCAATGGCTACACCTTC. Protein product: CASSQGGTGGNGYTF.

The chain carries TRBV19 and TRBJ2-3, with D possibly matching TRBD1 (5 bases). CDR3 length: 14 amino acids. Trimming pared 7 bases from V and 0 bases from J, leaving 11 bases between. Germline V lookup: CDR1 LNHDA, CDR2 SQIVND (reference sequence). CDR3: CASNLGASTDTQYF. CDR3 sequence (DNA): TGTGCCAGTAACCTAGGGGCTAGCACAGATACGCAGTATTTT.

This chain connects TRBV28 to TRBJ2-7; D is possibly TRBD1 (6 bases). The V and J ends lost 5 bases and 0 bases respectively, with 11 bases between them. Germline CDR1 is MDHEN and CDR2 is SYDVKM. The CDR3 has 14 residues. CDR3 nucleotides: TGTGCCAGCAGTCACAGGGCCCTCTCCTACGAGCAGTACTTC. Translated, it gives CASSHRALSYEQYF.

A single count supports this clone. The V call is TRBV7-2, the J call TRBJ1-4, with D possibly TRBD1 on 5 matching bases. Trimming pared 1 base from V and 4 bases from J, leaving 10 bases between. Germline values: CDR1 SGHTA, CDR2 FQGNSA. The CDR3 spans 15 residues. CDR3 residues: CASSLGGRNNEKLFF. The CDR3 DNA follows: TGTGCCAGCAGCTTAGGGGGACGGAATAATGAAAAACTGTTTTTT. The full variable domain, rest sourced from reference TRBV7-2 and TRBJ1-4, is GAGVSQSPSNKVTEKGKDVELRCDPISGHTALYWYRQSLGQGLEFLIYFQGNSAPDKSGLPSDRFSAERTGGSVSTLTIQRTQQEDSAVYLCASSLGGRNNEKLFFGSGTQLSVL.

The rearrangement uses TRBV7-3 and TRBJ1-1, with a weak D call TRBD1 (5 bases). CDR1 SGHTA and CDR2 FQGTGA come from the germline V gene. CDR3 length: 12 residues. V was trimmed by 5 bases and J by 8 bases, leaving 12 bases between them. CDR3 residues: CASSHWDQEAFF. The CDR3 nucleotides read TGTGCCAGCAGCCACTGGGACCAGGAAGCTTTCTTT. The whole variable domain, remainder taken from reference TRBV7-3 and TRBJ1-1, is GAGVSQTPSNKVTEKGKYVELRCDPISGHTALYWYRQSLGQGPEFLIYFQGTGAADDSGLPNDRFFAVRPEGSVSTLKIQRTERGDSAVYLCASSHWDQEAFFGQGTRLTVV.

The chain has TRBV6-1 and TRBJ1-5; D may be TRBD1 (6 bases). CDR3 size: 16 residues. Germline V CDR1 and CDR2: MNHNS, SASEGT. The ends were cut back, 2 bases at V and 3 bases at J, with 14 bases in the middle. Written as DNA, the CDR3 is TGTGCCAGCAGTGAACTCCCAACAGGGTACAATCAGCCCCAGCATTTT. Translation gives CASSELPTGYNQPQHF.

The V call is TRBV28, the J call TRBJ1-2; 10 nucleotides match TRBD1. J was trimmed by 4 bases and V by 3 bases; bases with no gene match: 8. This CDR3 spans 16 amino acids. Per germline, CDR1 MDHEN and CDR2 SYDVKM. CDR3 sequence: CASSLDRTGGIYGYTF. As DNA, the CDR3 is TGTGCCAGCAGTTTGGACCGGACAGGGGGTATCTATGGCTACACCTTC.

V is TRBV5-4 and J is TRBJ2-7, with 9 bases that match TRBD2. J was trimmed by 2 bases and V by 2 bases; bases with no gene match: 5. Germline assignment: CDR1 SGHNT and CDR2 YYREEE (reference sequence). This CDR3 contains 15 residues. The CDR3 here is CASSLGREGAYEQYF. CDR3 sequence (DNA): TGTGCCAGCAGCTTAGGGCGGGAGGGCGCCTACGAGCAGTACTTC.

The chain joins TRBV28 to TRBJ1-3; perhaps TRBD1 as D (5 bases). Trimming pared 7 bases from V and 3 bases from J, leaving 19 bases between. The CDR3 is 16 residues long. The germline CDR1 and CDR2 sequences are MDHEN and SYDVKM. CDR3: CASTLAPGMGGNTIYF. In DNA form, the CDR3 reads TGTGCCAGCACCCTGGCCCCAGGGATGGGTGGAAACACCATATATTTT.